This T cell receptor beta chain was observed in a study of blood T cell repertoires in COVID-19. At the level of the study: PBMCs, B-cell-depleted T cells, or T cells were the source of the cDNA or gDNA that made up the material.

Germline V gives CDR1 KGHSH, CDR2 LQKENI. Trimming cost V 2 bases and J 4 bases; bases outside gene matches: 2. The CDR3 has 15 amino acids. Enrollees, about 18 to 95 years old, lived in around 23 US areas. Here immunoSEQ multiplex PCR was the method, and the copy in TCRdb shows in-frame clones only, minus some. In the table there are about 480,000 clones, roughly nine tenths of which are singletons. The J gene is TRBJ1-5, the V gene TRBV18, with 10 nucleotides matching TRBD1. The source of this sequence is a woman in her fifties or sixties who had recovered from COVID-19. Sequencing was done on a sample of PBMCs or T cells enriched from blood (not recorded which). CDR3 residues: CASSPGTGVNQPQHF. The CDR3 DNA follows: TGTGCCAGCTCACCAGGGACAGGGGTAAATCAGCCCCAGCATTTT.